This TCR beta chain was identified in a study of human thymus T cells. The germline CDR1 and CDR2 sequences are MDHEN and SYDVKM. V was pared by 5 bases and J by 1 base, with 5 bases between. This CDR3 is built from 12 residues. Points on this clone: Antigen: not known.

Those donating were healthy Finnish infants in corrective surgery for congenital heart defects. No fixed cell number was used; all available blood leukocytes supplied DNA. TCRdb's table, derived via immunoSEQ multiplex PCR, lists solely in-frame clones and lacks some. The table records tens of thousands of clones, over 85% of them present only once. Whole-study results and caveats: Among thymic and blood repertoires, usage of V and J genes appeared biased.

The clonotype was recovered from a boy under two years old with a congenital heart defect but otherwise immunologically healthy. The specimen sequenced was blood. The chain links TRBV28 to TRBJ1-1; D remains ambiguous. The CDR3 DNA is TGTGCCAGCAGTACGCAGAACACTGAAGCTTTCTTT. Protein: CASSTQNTEAFF.